The next 25 T cell receptor beta chains were all read from a single sample in a study of T cell responses to AZD1222 COVID-19 vaccine. Clones were read by immunoSEQ multiplex PCR, and TCRdb kept only the in-frame ones, dropping some. The sample has 100,000 to 150,000 clones, over 75% seen once. This specimen consisted of peripheral blood, obtained on day 0 of AZD1222 vaccination. Receptor source: an adult in good health.

The J gene is TRBJ2-7, the V gene TRBV2; maybe TRBD1 (6 bases). This CDR3 region has 14 residues. V dropped 6 bases and J dropped 0 bases, with 12 bases sitting between them. In germline, CDR1 is SNHLY, CDR2 FYNNEI. The CDR3 DNA is TGTGCCAGCAGGACAGGCGCGAGCTCCTACGAGCAGTACTTC. Its translation is CASRTGASSYEQYF.

The chain carries TRBV19 and TRBJ1-2; 7 bases are a match to TRBD1. There are 12 residues in the CDR3. Germline CDR1 reads LNHDA; CDR2 reads SQIVND (reference sequence). With V trimmed by 10 bases and J by 4 bases, 6 bases remained unmatched. CDR3 region: CAIRDSTYGYTF. The CDR3, as DNA: TGTGCCATACGGGACAGTACCTATGGCTACACCTTC.

The chain joins TRBV7-9 to TRBJ2-5, with 10 positions matching TRBD1. From germline, CDR1 is SEHNR and CDR2 FQNEAQ (reference sequence). This CDR3 has 16 amino acids. Unmatched junction bases numbered 10, after V lost 5 bases and J lost 4 bases. CDR3 coding DNA: TGTGCCAGCAGCCAACCTCCGGGACAGGGGCGAGAGACCCAGTACTTC. Protein: CASSQPPGQGRETQYF.

V and J are TRBV25-1 and TRBJ1-2; 7 positions agree with TRBD1. V lost 10 bases and J lost 4; bases outside the gene matches: 12. This CDR3 spans 14 amino acids. Looked up from germline, CDR1 is MGHDK and CDR2 is SYGVNS. CDR3 DNA: TGTGCCACCATAGACAGGGATCCCTTCTATGGCTACACCTTC. It yields the protein CATIDRDPFYGYTF.

The V call is TRBV19, the J call TRBJ1-1; TRBD1 might be the D (5 bases). CDR3 length equals 15 residues. The V gene lost 7 bases and the J gene lost 3 bases, with 18 bases spanning the gap. Per germline, CDR1 LNHDA and CDR2 SQIVND (reference sequence). CDR3 in amino acids: CASMGRRSGDTEAFF. CDR3 DNA sequence: TGTGCCAGTATGGGGCGCCGCAGCGGGGACACTGAAGCTTTCTTT.

The J gene is TRBJ1-3, the V gene TRBV6-5; TRBD1 is a possible D gene (5 bases). The germline CDR1 and CDR2 sequences are MNHEY and SVGAGI. V was clipped by 4 bases and J by 0 bases, with 7 bases between them. This CDR3 is built from 14 residues. CDR3 residues: CASSSGTSGNTIYF. CDR3 coding DNA: TGTGCCAGCAGTTCCGGGACCTCTGGAAACACCATATATTTT.

There are a few counts of this clone. The chain employs TRBV3-1 (or the pseudogene TRBV3-2) and TRBJ1-4; perhaps TRBD1 as D (6 bases). Trimming removed 4 bases from V and 4 bases from J, with 10 bases in between. This CDR3 has 14 residues. Germline CDR1 reads LGHDT; CDR2 reads YNNKEL (reference sequence). CDR3: CASSLRTVNEKLFF. The CDR3 DNA reads TGTGCCAGCAGCCTCCGGACAGTTAATGAAAAACTGTTTTTT.

The chain has TRBV9 and TRBJ1-5; D is perhaps TRBD1 (5 bases). V lost 0 bases and J 4 bases, leaving 8 bases between the germline ends. The CDR3 consists of 14 residues. Germline V gene data show CDR1 as SGDLS and CDR2 as YYNGEE. The CDR3 region is CASSVGGLNQPQHF. The DNA for the CDR3 is TGTGCCAGCAGCGTAGGGGGCCTAAATCAGCCCCAGCATTTT.

This clone was detected a few times. The chain uses TRBV9 and TRBJ2-7; the match to TRBD2 covers 11 bases. Germline CDR1 and CDR2: SGDLS and YYNGEE. Unmatched junction bases numbered 9, after V lost 2 bases and J lost 5 bases. CDR3 length: 16 amino acids. The CDR3 sequence is CASSVSSGGVLNEQYF. The DNA of the CDR3 is TGTGCCAGCAGCGTTAGTAGCGGGGGGGTTCTGAACGAGCAGTACTTC.

V and J are TRBV6-1 and TRBJ2-7; D ambiguous. Trimming took 1 base from V and 2 from J, leaving 9 bases between them. Per the germline V gene, CDR1 is MNHNS and CDR2 is SASEGT. The CDR3 contains 14 residues. This chain's CDR3 is CASSEGYQTYEQYF. CDR3 sequence (DNA): TGTGCCAGCAGTGAAGGCTACCAAACCTACGAGCAGTACTTC.

The chain uses TRBV6-1 and TRBJ1-1, with a weak D call TRBD1 (5 bases). CDR3 length equals 17 residues. Deletions cut 4 bases from V and 5 bases from J, with 23 bases between. Germline V gene data show CDR1 as MNHNS and CDR2 as SASEGT. CDR3 residues: CASSAIAGPGIGTEAFF. CDR3 DNA: TGTGCCAGCAGTGCCATCGCGGGACCTGGAATCGGAACTGAAGCTTTCTTT.

The CDR3 loop reads CASSTPAGRGYTDTQYF. For the CDR3, the DNA is TGTGCCAGCAGTACACCTGCCGGGCGGGGGTACACAGATACGCAGTATTTT. The chain is built from TRBV27 and TRBJ2-3, with 7 nucleotides matching TRBD2. The germline CDR1 and CDR2 sequences are MNHEY and SMNVEV (reference sequence). V was clipped by 5 bases and J by 2 bases; unmatched bases: 13. The CDR3 is 17 residues long.

The genes are TRBV10-3 and TRBJ2-1; a possible D gene is TRBD2 (7 bases). The germline CDR1 and CDR2 sequences are ENHRY and SYGVKD. This CDR3 has 15 residues. V lost 6 bases and J lost 4, with 16 bases in between. Written as DNA, the CDR3 is TGTGCCATCAGCTTAACAGGGAGGGAATACAATGAGCAGTTCTTC. Protein sequence: CAISLTGREYNEQFF.

The sample holds one count of this clone. The chain couples TRBV2 to TRBJ2-7, with 7 bases lining up with TRBD1. Germline V gives CDR1 SNHLY, CDR2 FYNNEI. The J segment lost 3 bases and the V segment lost 6 bases, leaving 8 bases of the junction unmatched. This CDR3 is 14 amino acids long. The CDR3 reads CASSQTGVRYEQYF. The CDR3 DNA reads TGTGCCAGCAGCCAAACAGGGGTACGCTACGAGCAGTACTTC. Using reference TRBV2 and TRBJ2-7 for the parts outside the CDR3, the full variable domain is EPEVTQTPSHQVTQMGQEVILRCVPISNHLYFYWYRQILGQKVEFLVSFYNNEISEKSEIFDDQFSVERPDGSNFTLKIRSTKLEDSAMYFCASSQTGVRYEQYFGPGTRLTVT.

The CDR3 DNA reads as TGTGCCAGCAGTTTATCGCAGGGAACCTACAATGAGCAGTTCTTC. Residues: CASSLSQGTYNEQFF. This chain connects TRBV27 to TRBJ2-1; a possible D gene is TRBD1 (5 bases). This CDR3 is 15 amino acids long. The germline gives CDR1 MNHEY, CDR2 SMNVEV (reference sequence). V dropped 0 bases and J dropped 2 bases, with 8 bases sitting between them.

This clone was counted a single time. The chain carries TRBV6-6 and TRBJ1-5, with D perhaps TRBD1 (6 bases). The V gene's germline CDR1 is MNHNY and CDR2 SVGAGI (reference sequence). The CDR3 runs 15 residues. Trimming removed 2 bases from V and 3 bases from J, with 11 bases in between. CDR3 sequence: CASSYVSGDNQPQHF. The CDR3 bases are TGTGCCAGCAGTTACGTTTCAGGGGACAATCAGCCCCAGCATTTT.

The chain recombines TRBV5-1 with TRBJ1-4; possibly TRBD1 for D (5 bases). V was clipped by 4 bases and J by 4 bases, with 20 bases between them. Germline CDR1 is SGHRS and CDR2 is YFSETQ. This CDR3 is built from 17 residues. The CDR3 region has the DNA TGCGCCAGCAGCCCGGGAGCTCCCGGGGCAGTTAATGAAAAACTGTTTTTT. Residues: CASSPGAPGAVNEKLFF.

V is TRBV28 and J is TRBJ1-5; D remains ambiguous. The germline V gene has CDR1 MDHEN and CDR2 SYDVKM. The CDR3 covers 17 residues. Trimming removed 1 base at V and 2 bases at J, with 15 bases between. The CDR3 region is CASSLFLRRRGNQPQHF. In DNA, the CDR3 is TGTGCCAGCAGTTTATTTCTACGCCGGCGTGGCAATCAGCCCCAGCATTTT.

The chain links TRBV29-1 to TRBJ1-5, with 7 nucleotides matching TRBD1. From germline, CDR1 is SQVTM and CDR2 ANQGSEA. V shed 7 bases and J 6 bases; nucleotides not matched to a gene: 9. This CDR3 has 13 residues. The CDR3, as DNA: TGCAGCGCCCAAGACAGGGTCGGTCAGCCCCAGCATTTT. Protein product: CSAQDRVGQPQHF. The full variable domain, its missing parts supplied by reference TRBV29-1 and TRBJ1-5, is SAVISQKPSRDICQRGTSLTIQCQVDSQVTMMFWYRQQPGQSLTLIATANQGSEATYESGFVIDKFPISRPNLTFSTLTVSNMSPEDSSIYLCSAQDRVGQPQHFGDGTRLSIL.

The chain employs TRBV28 and TRBJ1-2; possibly TRBD1 for D (6 bases). CDR3 length: 15 residues. V was cut by 7 bases and J by 4 bases, with 19 bases left in between. The germline gives CDR1 MDHEN, CDR2 SYDVKM. Here the CDR3 DNA reads TGTGCCAGCAACCGCGACAGGCTCGCAACCTATGGCTACACCTTC. It is translated as CASNRDRLATYGYTF.

The DNA of the CDR3 is TGTGCCAGCAGTTTAGAACAGGCTTACAATGAGCAGTTCTTC. The encoded protein is CASSLEQAYNEQFF. The chain recombines TRBV27 with TRBJ2-1, with D maybe TRBD1 (5 bases). CDR1 and CDR2 from the germline V gene are MNHEY and SMNVEV (reference sequence). The CDR3 runs to 14 residues. V lost 2 bases and J lost 4, with 9 bases in between.

The rearrangement links TRBV5-4 to TRBJ1-2, with D possibly matching TRBD1 (6 bases). The CDR3 is 14 residues long. Germline V gene sequence: CDR1 SGHNT, CDR2 YYREEE (reference sequence). V was cut by 4 bases and J by 6 bases, with 16 bases left in between. CDR3 sequence (DNA): TGTGCCAGCAGCGGCACAGGGAAATTGGATGGCTACACCTTC. Translation: CASSGTGKLDGYTF. The full variable domain, rest sourced from reference TRBV5-4 and TRBJ1-2, is ETGVTQSPTHLIKTRGQQVTLRCSSQSGHNTVSWYQQALGQGPQFIFQYYREEENGRGNFPPRFSGLQFPNYSSELNVNALELDDSALYLCASSGTGKLDGYTFGSGTRLTVV.

The J gene is TRBJ2-1, the V gene TRBV7-8; 10 nucleotides match TRBD2. CDR1 is SGHVS, CDR2 FQNEAQ, per germline. This CDR3 is built from 18 residues. V shed 5 bases and J 1 base; nucleotides not matched to a gene: 11. CDR3 loop: CASSVPLAGWESYNEQFF. CDR3 DNA sequence: TGTGCCAGCAGCGTACCACTAGCGGGGTGGGAATCCTACAATGAGCAGTTCTTC.

In its sample, this clone was seen once. The genes are TRBV19 and TRBJ2-2; D is unclear. Trimming shortened V by 6 bases and J by 3 bases, and 17 bases separated the two germline ends. Germline V gene data show CDR1 as LNHDA and CDR2 as SQIVND (reference sequence). The CDR3 spans 16 residues. Here the CDR3 reads CASRSRGRSDTGELFF. The CDR3 nucleotides are TGTGCCAGTAGGTCGAGAGGCCGGTCGGACACCGGGGAGCTGTTTTTT.

The chain joins TRBV9 to TRBJ2-7; 7 nucleotides line up with TRBD2. The trim removed 4 bases at V and 4 bases at J, leaving 11 bases unmatched. Looked up from germline, CDR1 is SGDLS and CDR2 is YYNGEE. This CDR3 region has 15 residues. CDR3 sequence: CASSQRAGAPYEQYF. DNA for the CDR3: TGTGCCAGCAGCCAGAGGGCGGGAGCCCCGTACGAGCAGTACTTC.